This T cell receptor (beta chain) was obtained from a study of CD8 T cells in Susac syndrome. Study in general: Patients with Susac syndrome who were sequenced included more than 5 with active disease and eight in remission.

RNA, at about 0.45 to 1 ug, was reverse transcribed with random hexamers. MiXCR was run by TCRdb on the immunoSEQ multiplex PCR reads, yielding one entry per CDR3 protein. The data contain some 96,000 distinct CDR3 sequences, 95% of them seen just once; the ten biggest clones take up 0.3%. The CDR3 covers 14 residues. Trimming cost V 4 bases and J 3 bases, with 10 bases left between them. General study findings and limits: The total CD8+ repertoires yielded around 15 Susac-specific public clones and the CD8+ TEMRA repertoires yielded five or six.

Patients with Susac syndrome showed fulfilment of recently defined diagnostic criteria for definite or probable disease. This clonotype has only one observation. What it binds is not known. The sample taken for sequencing was CD8+ T cells from PBMCs. The source is a human donor with Susac syndrome. V usage is TRBV12-3 or TRBV12-4 and J usage is TRBJ1-5; D is uncertain. The CDR3 nucleotides are TGTGCCAGCAGTTCGACCCGCCTCAATCAGCCCCAGCATTTT. Encoded protein: CASSSTRLNQPQHF.